The rows below give T cell receptor beta chains drawn from one sample of a study of blood T cells in healthy people across ages. In TCRdb, the 5' RACE reads were re-called with MiXCR into one record per CDR3 protein. The sample yields some 1.5 million distinct CDR3 sequences, 40% to 45% seen once. The sample was blood. These receptors were taken from a woman under 30 in good health. Both conserved end residues are part of each CDR3. The order of the fields is clone size, V gene, D gene, J gene, CDR3 DNA, CDR3 protein. D genes are given only for firm matches. The size field is filled for only some rows; it gives once, few, many or a size class.

clone size: .
V gene: TRBV7-2
D gene: .
J gene: TRBJ2-7
CDR3 DNA: TGTGCCAGCAGCGACCGTTGGGCACCGGGCTCCTACGAGCAGTACTTC
CDR3 protein: CASSDRWAPGSYEQYF

clone size: .
V gene: TRBV7-9
D gene: .
J gene: TRBJ2-3
CDR3 DNA: TGTGCCAGCGAATTAACGGGCACAGATACGCAGTATTTT
CDR3 protein: CASELTGTDTQYF

clone size: .
V gene: TRBV6-5
D gene: .
J gene: TRBJ1-4
CDR3 DNA: TGTGCCAGCAGGGCCCCCACACTCTCGGGCGAAAAACTGTTTTTT
CDR3 protein: CASRAPTLSGEKLFF

clone size: .
V gene: TRBV7-6
D gene: .
J gene: TRBJ1-2
CDR3 DNA: TGTGCCAGCAGCGCTTCTACAGGGTTGGTTGGCTACACCTTC
CDR3 protein: CASSASTGLVGYTF

clone size: .
V gene: TRBV6-1
D gene: .
J gene: TRBJ2-5
CDR3 DNA: TGTGCCAGCAGTAATACAGGGAGGGGGCTGACTAAAGAGACCCAGTACTTC
CDR3 protein: CASSNTGRGLTKETQYF

clone size: .
V gene: TRBV12-3/TRBV12-4
D gene: .
J gene: TRBJ2-1
CDR3 DNA: TGTGCCAGCACCCCCTCGGTAGGGCGCAGTGAGCAGTTCTTC
CDR3 protein: CASTPSVGRSEQFF

clone size: .
V gene: TRBV7-6
D gene: .
J gene: TRBJ2-5
CDR3 DNA: TGTGCCAGCAGCCCCCGACAGAGAGCCAGGACCCAGTACTTC
CDR3 protein: CASSPRQRARTQYF

clone size: .
V gene: TRBV4-3
D gene: TRBD1
J gene: TRBJ1-5
CDR3 DNA: TGCGCCAGCAGCCAAGATGCCCCTGGACAGGGGGGGCCCCAGCATTTT
CDR3 protein: CASSQDAPGQGGPQHF

clone size: .
V gene: TRBV20-1
D gene: .
J gene: TRBJ1-1
CDR3 DNA: TGCAGTGCTCCCGATGGGGGGATGAACACTGAAGCTTTCTTT
CDR3 protein: CSAPDGGMNTEAFF

clone size: .
V gene: TRBV20-1
D gene: .
J gene: TRBJ2-7
CDR3 DNA: TGCAGTGGGGCTAAGTCCTACGAGCAGTACTTC
CDR3 protein: CSGAKSYEQYF

clone size: .
V gene: TRBV30
D gene: .
J gene: TRBJ2-3
CDR3 DNA: TGTGCCTGGTTGGGAGATACGCAGTATTTT
CDR3 protein: CAWLGDTQYF

clone size: once
V gene: TRBV7-8
D gene: TRBD2
J gene: TRBJ2-7
CDR3 DNA: TGTGCCAGCAGCGATGGGACTAGCGGGATTGGGTACAATGAGCAGTACTTC
CDR3 protein: CASSDGTSGIGYNEQYF

clone size: .
V gene: TRBV7-2
D gene: .
J gene: TRBJ2-1
CDR3 DNA: TGTGCCAGCAGCTTAGACGCGGGAGAGCAGTTCTTC
CDR3 protein: CASSLDAGEQFF

clone size: few
V gene: TRBV27
D gene: TRBD1
J gene: TRBJ2-5
CDR3 DNA: TGTGCCAGCAGTCCGGGGACAGGCCCATACAATGAGCAGTACTTC
CDR3 protein: CASSPGTGPYNEQYF

clone size: .
V gene: TRBV7-9
D gene: .
J gene: TRBJ1-2
CDR3 DNA: TGTGCCAGCAGCTTAGCGCCCGGCCAAATCCAAAGGGAAGAGGGCTGCACCTTC
CDR3 protein: CASSLAPGQIQREEGCTF

clone size: .
V gene: TRBV30
D gene: TRBD2
J gene: TRBJ2-3
CDR3 DNA: TGTGCCTGGAGTGTTGCGGGAGGAGATACGCAGTATTTT
CDR3 protein: CAWSVAGGDTQYF

clone size: .
V gene: TRBV20-1
D gene: TRBD2
J gene: TRBJ2-3
CDR3 DNA: TGCAGTGCAGGAAGGAGCGGGGGAAGCACAGATACGCAGTATTTT
CDR3 protein: CSAGRSGGSTDTQYF

clone size: few
V gene: TRBV6-5
D gene: .
J gene: TRBJ1-5
CDR3 DNA: TGTGCCAGCAGTTACTCAGGTTCAAGGGATCAGCCCCAGCATTTT
CDR3 protein: CASSYSGSRDQPQHF

clone size: .
V gene: TRBV10-3
D gene: .
J gene: TRBJ1-1
CDR3 DNA: TGTGCCATCAGTGAGACGGGTAGGGACACTGAAGCTTTCTTT
CDR3 protein: CAISETGRDTEAFF

clone size: few
V gene: TRBV30
D gene: .
J gene: TRBJ2-5
CDR3 DNA: TGTGCCTGGAGTTACAATGAGCAGTACTTC
CDR3 protein: CAWSYNEQYF

clone size: few
V gene: TRBV15
D gene: .
J gene: TRBJ2-3
CDR3 DNA: TGTGCCACCAGCAGTGGATTGGTAAATACGCAGTATTTT
CDR3 protein: CATSSGLVNTQYF

clone size: .
V gene: TRBV7-8
D gene: .
J gene: TRBJ1-5
CDR3 DNA: TGTGCCAGCAGCATTGTCTTGGCAGGCTCAATTACTCAGCCCCAGCATTTT
CDR3 protein: CASSIVLAGSITQPQHF

clone size: .
V gene: TRBV6-2/TRBV6-3
D gene: .
J gene: TRBJ2-3
CDR3 DNA: TGTGCCAGCAGGCTCTTATCGGGAGATACGCAGTATTTT
CDR3 protein: CASRLLSGDTQYF

clone size: .
V gene: TRBV6-2/TRBV6-3
D gene: TRBD1
J gene: TRBJ2-1
CDR3 DNA: TGTGCCAGCAGTGGGCCGGGACAGGGGATCAATGAGCAGTTCTTC
CDR3 protein: CASSGPGQGINEQFF

clone size: few
V gene: TRBV4-1
D gene: TRBD1
J gene: TRBJ1-1
CDR3 DNA: TGCGCCAGCAGCCAACAACAGGGGGCGAACACTGAAGCTTTCTTT
CDR3 protein: CASSQQQGANTEAFF

clone size: .
V gene: TRBV20-1
D gene: TRBD2
J gene: TRBJ2-2
CDR3 DNA: TGCAGTGCTAGAAGACCGGGACTAGCGGGAACCGGGGAGCTGTTTTTT
CDR3 protein: CSARRPGLAGTGELFF

clone size: few
V gene: TRBV20-1
D gene: TRBD2
J gene: TRBJ2-3
CDR3 DNA: TGCAGTGCTAGAGAGGCTAGCGGGAGCACAGATACGCAGTATTTT
CDR3 protein: CSAREASGSTDTQYF

clone size: .
V gene: TRBV27
D gene: TRBD1
J gene: TRBJ2-5
CDR3 DNA: TGTGCCAGCAGTGTAAAGGACAGGGGCCTTCAAGAGACCCAGTACTTC
CDR3 protein: CASSVKDRGLQETQYF

clone size: .
V gene: TRBV7-8
D gene: TRBD1
J gene: TRBJ1-5
CDR3 DNA: TGTGCCAGCAGTACAGGACAGGCCAGAAATCAGCCCCAGCATTTT
CDR3 protein: CASSTGQARNQPQHF

clone size: .
V gene: TRBV19
D gene: TRBD1
J gene: TRBJ1-2
CDR3 DNA: TGTGCCAGTAGCCGTAAGTCACAGGGGCACGGGAGTGGCTACACCTTC
CDR3 protein: CASSRKSQGHGSGYTF

clone size: few
V gene: TRBV29-1
D gene: .
J gene: TRBJ1-2
CDR3 DNA: TGCAGCGTTGAAGATGAATTCTCAGCCTATGGCTACACCTTC
CDR3 protein: CSVEDEFSAYGYTF

clone size: .
V gene: TRBV24-1
D gene: TRBD1
J gene: TRBJ2-1
CDR3 DNA: TGTGCCACTTCTACCGGGACAGGGAGAATAAATGAGCAGTTCTTC
CDR3 protein: CATSTGTGRINEQFF

clone size: .
V gene: TRBV19
D gene: .
J gene: TRBJ2-7
CDR3 DNA: TGTGCCAGTAGTGTTGACAGGATCAGAAAGCAGTACTTC
CDR3 protein: CASSVDRIRKQYF

clone size: .
V gene: TRBV4-1
D gene: .
J gene: TRBJ2-7
CDR3 DNA: TGCGCCAGCAGCCAAGATACTTGGGACGGGGTTCCCTACGAGCAGTACTTC
CDR3 protein: CASSQDTWDGVPYEQYF

clone size: many
V gene: TRBV28
D gene: .
J gene: TRBJ1-4
CDR3 DNA: TGTGCCAGCAGCGCAGGCATTAATGAAAAACTGTTTTTT
CDR3 protein: CASSAGINEKLFF

clone size: few
V gene: TRBV10-3
D gene: TRBD1
J gene: TRBJ1-2
CDR3 DNA: TGTGCCATCAGTGAAAGGACAGGGATCAACTATGGCTACACCTTC
CDR3 protein: CAISERTGINYGYTF

clone size: .
V gene: TRBV20-1
D gene: .
J gene: TRBJ1-1
CDR3 DNA: TGCAGTGCTAGGTGGCCAGTGAACACTGAAGCTTTCTTT
CDR3 protein: CSARWPVNTEAFF

clone size: many
V gene: TRBV28
D gene: TRBD2
J gene: TRBJ2-7
CDR3 DNA: TGTGCCAGCAGTCGCCCGACTAGCGGGAGTTTCTACGAGCAGTACTTC
CDR3 protein: CASSRPTSGSFYEQYF

clone size: many
V gene: TRBV20-1
D gene: TRBD1
J gene: TRBJ2-4
CDR3 DNA: TGCAGTGCTAGAGCAACCGGGACAGGGTACATTCAGTACTTC
CDR3 protein: CSARATGTGYIQYF

clone size: .
V gene: TRBV5-1
D gene: TRBD1
J gene: TRBJ1-1
CDR3 DNA: TGCGCCAGCAGGTGGGACAGGGTCGAAGCTTTCTTT
CDR3 protein: CASRWDRVEAFF

clone size: once
V gene: TRBV7-3
D gene: TRBD2
J gene: TRBJ2-7
CDR3 DNA: TGTGCCAGCAGCTTACACGTCGGACTAGGGTCTGAGCAGTACTTC
CDR3 protein: CASSLHVGLGSEQYF

clone size: .
V gene: TRBV5-1
D gene: TRBD1
J gene: TRBJ2-7
CDR3 DNA: TGCGCCAGCAGCCTGCTTCGAGGGGGCGAACACGAGCAGTACTTC
CDR3 protein: CASSLLRGGEHEQYF

clone size: .
V gene: TRBV5-6
D gene: TRBD2
J gene: TRBJ2-1
CDR3 DNA: TGTGCCAGCAGCTTCGTCAGGGAGCGGGAGGGCCTTAGCGAAGGCTACAATGAGCAGTTCTTC
CDR3 protein: CASSFVREREGLSEGYNEQFF